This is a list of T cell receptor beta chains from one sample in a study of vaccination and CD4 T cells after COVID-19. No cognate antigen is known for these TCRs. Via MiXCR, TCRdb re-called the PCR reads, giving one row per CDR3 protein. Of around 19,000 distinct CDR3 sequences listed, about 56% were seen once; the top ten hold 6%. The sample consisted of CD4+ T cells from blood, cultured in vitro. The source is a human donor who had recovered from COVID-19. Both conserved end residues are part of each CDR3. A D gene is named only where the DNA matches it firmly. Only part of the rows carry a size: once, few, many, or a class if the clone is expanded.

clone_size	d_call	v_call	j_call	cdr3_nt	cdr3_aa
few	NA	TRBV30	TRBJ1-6	TGTGCCTGGAGGAGCTGGCGGACACCTTATAATTCACCCCTCCACTTT	CAWRSWRTPYNSPLHF
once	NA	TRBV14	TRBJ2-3	TGTGCCAGCAGGGCCAGGACTGGGGCAGATACGCAGTATTTT	CASRARTGADTQYF
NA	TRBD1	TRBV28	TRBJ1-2	TGTGCCAGCAGTTCCCGCCAGGGGGTAAGACTAGTCTATGGCTACACCTTC	CASSSRQGVRLVYGYTF
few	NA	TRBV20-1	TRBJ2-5	TGCAGTGCTAGTATGACAGGACAAGAGACCCAGTACTTC	CSASMTGQETQYF
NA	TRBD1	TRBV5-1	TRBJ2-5	TGCGCCAGCAGCTGGAAGACAGGGGAGGAGACCCAGTACTTC	CASSWKTGEETQYF
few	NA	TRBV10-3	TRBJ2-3	TGTGCCATCAGTGAGTATCGGCCGGGAGATACGCAGTATTTT	CAISEYRPGDTQYF
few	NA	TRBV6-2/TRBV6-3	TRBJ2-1	TGTGCCAGCAGTTACACGGGACTCCCCCCAAGGAATGAGCAGTTCTTC	CASSYTGLPPRNEQFF
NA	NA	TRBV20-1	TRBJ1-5	TGCAGTGGCCGAGGGGGCAATCAGCCCCAGCATTTT	CSGRGGNQPQHF
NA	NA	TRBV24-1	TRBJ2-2	TGTGCCACCAGGGCTCATAACACCGGGGAGCTGTTTTTT	CATRAHNTGELFF
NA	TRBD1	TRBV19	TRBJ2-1	TGTGCCAGTAGCCGACAGGGGGCGAATGAGCAGTTCTTC	CASSRQGANEQFF
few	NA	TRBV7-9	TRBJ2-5	TGTGCCAGCAGCTCCTATCTACAAGAGACCCAGTACTTC	CASSSYLQETQYF
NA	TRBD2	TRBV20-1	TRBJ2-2	TGCAGTGCTAGAGATGGGGTAGCGGGAGTCACCGGGGAGCTGTTTTTT	CSARDGVAGVTGELFF
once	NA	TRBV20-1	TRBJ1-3	TGCAGTGCTAGAGATAGGACGAAGGCTGGCGGAAACACCATATATTTT	CSARDRTKAGGNTIYF
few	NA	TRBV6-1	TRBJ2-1	TGTGCCAGCGGGAGGGGGCGCACACCGGGAAATGAGCAGTTCTTC	CASGRGRTPGNEQFF
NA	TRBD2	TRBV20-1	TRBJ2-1	TGCAGTACAGCGACTAGCGGGAGGTCAAATGAGCAGTTCTTC	CSTATSGRSNEQFF
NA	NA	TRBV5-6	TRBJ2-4	TGTGCCAGCAGCCGGGGCCTGAGTGCCAAAAACATTCAGTACTTC	CASSRGLSAKNIQYF
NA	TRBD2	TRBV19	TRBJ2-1	TGTGCCAGTAGTATAGCCGGACTAGCGGCCTCCTACAATGAGCAGTTCTTC	CASSIAGLAASYNEQFF
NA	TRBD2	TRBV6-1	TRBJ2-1	TGTGCCAGCGGAAAGGGACTAGTAGTATTCAATGAGCAGTTCTTC	CASGKGLVVFNEQFF
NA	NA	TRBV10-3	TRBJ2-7	TGTGCCATCCGCGGGACAGACGGATACGAGCAGTACTTC	CAIRGTDGYEQYF
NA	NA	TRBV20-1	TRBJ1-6	TGCAGTGCTAGAGATCTCGGGGGCTCCTATAATTCACCCCTCCACTTT	CSARDLGGSYNSPLHF
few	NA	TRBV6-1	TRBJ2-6	TGTGCCAGCAGCTTACGGGGCTCTGGGGCCAACGTCCTGACTTTC	CASSLRGSGANVLTF
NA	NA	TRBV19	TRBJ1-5	TGTGCCAGTAGTATGGCCGGCAATCAGCCCCAGCATTTT	CASSMAGNQPQHF
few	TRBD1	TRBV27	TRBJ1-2	TGTGCCAGCAGTTTATCGGGACAGAACTATGGCTACACCTTC	CASSLSGQNYGYTF
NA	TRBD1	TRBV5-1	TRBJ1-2	TGCGCTAGCAGACCGACAGGGGACTATGGCTACACCTTC	CASRPTGDYGYTF
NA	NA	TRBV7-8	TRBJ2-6	TGTGCCAGTAGTCGAAGCTCTGGGGCCAACGTCCTGACTTTC	CASSRSSGANVLTF
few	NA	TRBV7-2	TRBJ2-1	TGTGCCAGCAGTTTAACACTGGGTAGTTACAATGAGCAGTTCTTC	CASSLTLGSYNEQFF
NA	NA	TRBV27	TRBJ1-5	TGTGCCAGCAGGCTAGTTTTCATGGGGCCCCAGCATTTT	CASRLVFMGPQHF
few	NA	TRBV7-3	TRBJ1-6	TGTGCCAGCAGCTTTTCCCCATATTCGACCCTCCACTTT	CASSFSPYSTLHF
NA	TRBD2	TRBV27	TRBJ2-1	TGTGCCAGCAGTTTAGGGACTACCCTGATTATTGGTGAGCAGTTCTTC	CASSLGTTLIIGEQFF
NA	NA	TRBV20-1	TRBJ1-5	TGCAGTGCTAGAGGATCGGGGGGCACACGCAATCAGCCCCAGCATTTT	CSARGSGGTRNQPQHF
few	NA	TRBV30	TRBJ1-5	TGTGCCTGGAGACCCCGGTTGGGGGGTCAGCCCCAGCATTTT	CAWRPRLGGQPQHF
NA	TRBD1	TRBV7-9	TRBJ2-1	TGTGCCAGCAGTTCCGGGACAGGGGGATCCCAGTTCTTC	CASSSGTGGSQFF
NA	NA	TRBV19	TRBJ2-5	TGTGCCAGTTCCAGACAGGCCCAAGAGACCCAGTACTTC	CASSRQAQETQYF
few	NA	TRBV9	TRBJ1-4	TGTGCCAGCAGCCCACGGTGGGGCAGGGAAAAACTGTTTTTT	CASSPRWGREKLFF